This T cell receptor (beta chain) appears in the sequencing data of a study of shared clonotypes between healthy human individuals. Overall study findings and caveats: Sequencing depth was expected to affect clonotype sharing among donors. Generation of non-shared clonotypes was less probable than generation of clonotypes shared by all four donors. Naive subsets generally exceeded memory subsets in estimated richness.

CD45RO negativity and positive selection for CCR7 defined naive CD8 cells, a population that excluded terminally differentiated effector memory CD45RA+ cells. An even split of each subset's genomic DNA across several immunoSEQ plates was performed. Sequencing used immunoSEQ multiplex PCR; TCRdb keeps in-frame clones, though not all of them. The sample lists 2 million or so clones, just under 95% occurring once. Germline CDR1 LNHDA, CDR2 SQIVND (reference sequence). This CDR3 region has 12 residues. With 5 bases removed from V and 4 bases from J, the gap between germline ends came to 7 bases. Notes on this clone: Its target is not known.

The sequencing input was naive CD8+ T cells sorted from blood. This receptor was taken from a man aged 18 to 29 in good health. The chain joins TRBV19 to TRBJ2-3; D is unresolved. CDR3 residues: CASSGKPDTQYF. The CDR3 DNA sequence: TGTGCCAGTAGTGGGAAGCCAGATACGCAGTATTTT.